This paragraph reports one T cell receptor beta chain. This clone occurred a few times. Which antigen it targets is not known. No clone much larger than this one lies a single base away; base qualities are absent. These data belong to a study of blood T cell repertoires in COVID-19 (dated by TCRdb to about 2020). About the study as a whole: Samples covering the acute and convalescent phases of COVID-19 were provided by collaborators in the United States, Italy and Spain. The material from the prospective study consisted of cDNA or gDNA derived from T cells, B-cell-depleted T cells, or PBMCs. Subjects who had been exposed to COVID-19, were actively infected with it, or had recovered from it provided the deeply sampled blood TCRbeta repertoires that made up the dataset. The repertoires were released in a freely available public database intended as a resource for research on the immune response to SARS-CoV-2. Samples came from the ongoing ImmuneRACE study (first 160 participants) plus 1,254 subjects from 6 global collaborators. Nearly every sample came with metadata listing a de-identified subject ID, COVID-19 status, age in years and sex. HLA class I and class II types, where available, came from metadata supplied by the sample provider rather than from assay-based typing. The investigation overall reported the following: The amount of clinical and demographic metadata varied by source and participant and was provided uncurated.

The CDR3, cysteine through phenylalanine, is 16 amino acids long. Here the CDR3 DNA is all that survives: 48 bases in frame from base 1. V loses 3 bases at its end and J loses 1 base; junction bases beyond the gene matches: 9. CDR1 and CDR2 (SGHRS, YFSETQ) derive from the germline V gene. In Seattle, one collaborating source enrolled patients while the infection was active and tracked those patients longitudinally over the course of disease. Collaborating institutions collected whole blood in K2EDTA tubes following their own protocols. Collaborator samples were shipped for TCRbeta analysis as frozen whole blood, isolated PBMCs, or DNA extracted from either sample type. TCRbeta CDR3 regions were amplified from genomic DNA using the immunoSEQ Assay, a bias-controlled multiplex PCR. As for the authors' bioinformatics: The number of nucleated cells in each sample was estimated from the amplification of reference gene primers within the assay. To quantify the absolute abundance of each unique TCRbeta CDR3 rearrangement, sequence reads were collapsed and filtered. Productive Simpson clonality was computed per sample as the square root of Simpson's diversity index over productive rearrangements. TCRdb stores this immuneACCESS table with in-frame sequences only. Part of the clones is absent; in the studies checked, under half of the shortfall reflects unresolved V genes, and no reason is known for the rest. Clonal size and the V and J genes are those of that table, whereas D and trimming came from the DNA. This sample holds fewer than 450,000 clones; 70% to 90% were observed only once. Roughly 12% of the sample goes to the ten largest clones.

This TCR came from a woman aged 45 to 65 with COVID-19, enrolled during active disease. The sequence is built from TRBV5-1 and TRBJ1-1; the junction holds 7 bases that match TRBD1. The sequenced sample was peripheral blood. The CDR3 region has the sequence CASSWGRTGKNTEAFF. The DNA sequence is as follows: TGCGCCAGCAGCTGGGGGAGGACAGGCAAGAACACTGAAGCTTTCTTT.